The 32 T cell receptor beta chains given below trace back to one sample, sequenced in a study of T-cell memory formation after mild COVID-19. MiXCR was run by TCRdb on the 5' RACE reads, yielding one entry per CDR3 protein. The sample includes 200,000 to 250,000 distinct CDR3 sequences, 10% to 13% seen only once; the top ten take 2.5% to 3.5%. The sequencing sample was made of PBMCs or a T cell subset sorted from them (not recorded which). The receptors come from a man younger than 30 who had mild COVID-19 (a few samples of this study predate the infection). Cell type and time point are not known.

This clonotype was counted only a few times. Here the CDR3 reads CASSNPQGKVNEQYF. The CDR3 coding sequence is TGCGCCAGCAGCAACCCACAGGGGAAGGTCAACGAGCAGTACTTC. The rearrangement joins TRBV4-1 to TRBJ2-7, with TRBD1 matching over 7 bases. After removal of 5 bases from V and 5 bases from J, the junction contained 12 bases not matched to a gene. There are 15 residues in the CDR3. The germline V gene has CDR1 MGHRA and CDR2 YSYEKL.

This clonotype was seen a handful of times. V usage is TRBV2 and J usage is TRBJ2-2; D uncertain. V lost 3 bases and J lost 5, with 7 bases in between. CDR3 length: 13 residues. The germline CDR1 and CDR2 sequences are SNHLY and FYNNEI. CDR3 loop: CASSEGMTGELFF. DNA of the CDR3: TGTGCCAGCAGTGAGGGGATGACCGGGGAGCTGTTTTTT.

This clonotype was seen a handful of times. Sequence at one end of the junction differs from germline and may be a read error. This sequence joins TRBV28 and TRBJ2-1; TRBD1 aligns across 8 bases. CDR3 length equals 12 residues. Germline V gene sequence: CDR1 MDHEN, CDR2 SYDVKM. In nucleotides, the CDR3 is TGTGCCAGCGGAAACCGACAGGGGAGAGAGGGCTTC. Residues: CASGNRQGREGF.

This clonotype has a count of ten or more. V is TRBV11-2 and J is TRBJ1-1; D call uncertain. V lost 6 bases, J lost 1 base, and 9 bases lay in between. CDR1 and CDR2 (germline): SGHAT, FQNNGV. The CDR3 runs 13 residues. Here the CDR3 reads CASSLLGNTEAFF. The CDR3 DNA reads TGTGCCAGCAGTTTGTTGGGGAACACTGAAGCTTTCTTT.

The chain has TRBV7-9 and TRBJ2-1, with unresolved D. The length of the CDR3 is 13 residues. Germline V gives CDR1 SEHNR, CDR2 FQNEAQ (reference sequence). Between the trimmed V and J ends, which lost 5 bases and 6 bases, there was a span of 11 bases. Written as DNA, the CDR3 is TGTGCCAGCAGCCCCTTCTCGGGCAATGAGCAGTTCTTC. It translates to CASSPFSGNEQFF.

Ten or more counts support this clonotype. The chain links TRBV20-1 to TRBJ1-6, with unresolved D. Germline lookup yields CDR1 DFQATT and CDR2 SNEGSKA (reference sequence). This CDR3 has 16 amino acids. The ends were cut back, 0 bases at V and 0 bases at J, with 9 bases in the middle. Here the CDR3 DNA reads TGCAGTGCTAGAGATCGAGGGAGCTCCTATAATTCACCCCTCCACTTT. The encoded protein is CSARDRGSSYNSPLHF.

The sample holds many counts of this clonotype. The rearrangement links TRBV12-3 or TRBV12-4 to TRBJ2-1; a weak D match, TRBD1 (6 bases). V shed 6 bases and J shed 0 bases, with 15 bases lying between them. CDR3 length: 16 amino acids. CDR3 DNA sequence: TGTGCCAGCAGGTCCAGGGGACCCAGCTCCTACAATGAGCAGTTCTTC. It codes for CASRSRGPSSYNEQFF.

This chain connects TRBV4-3 to TRBJ1-2; 7 nucleotides match TRBD1. CDR1 and CDR2 from the germline V gene are LGHNA and YSLEER. The CDR3 length is 13 residues. Trimming removed 0 bases from V and 13 bases from J; junction bases left unmatched: 8. CDR3 protein: CASSQEQQGSRTF. CDR3 DNA: TGCGCCAGCAGCCAAGAACAACAGGGGAGTCGCACCTTC.

J is TRBJ2-7 and V is TRBV28; 9 bases are shared with TRBD1. Germline CDR1 and CDR2: MDHEN and SYDVKM. The CDR3 runs 13 residues. V trimming: 6 bases; J trimming: 4 bases; junction bases outside the gene matches: 4. CDR3 region: CASRPGQGYEQYV. CDR3 nucleotides: TGTGCCAGCAGACCGGGACAGGGATACGAGCAGTACGTC.

There are a few counts of this clonotype. The chain carries TRBV7-2 and TRBJ1-1, with D tentatively TRBD1 (6 bases). CDR3 length equals 13 residues. V lost 5 bases to trimming and J lost 5 bases, with 12 bases between them. Germline CDR1 reads SGHTA; CDR2 reads FQGNSA. The CDR3 region is CASSVRGGTEAFF. The CDR3 DNA reads TGTGCCAGCAGCGTCAGGGGAGGAACTGAAGCTTTCTTT. The full variable domain, its missing parts supplied by reference TRBV7-2 and TRBJ1-1, is GAGVSQSPSNKVTEKGKDVELRCDPISGHTALYWYRQSLGQGLEFLIYFQGNSAPDKSGLPSDRFSAERTGGSVSTLTIQRTQQEDSAVYLCASSVRGGTEAFFGQGTRLTVV.

This clonotype was detected only a few times. V gene TRBV7-2 combines with J gene TRBJ2-2, with D tentatively TRBD2 (5 bases). Germline CDR1 SGHTA, CDR2 FQGNSA. V lost 5 bases to trimming and J lost 1 base, with 14 bases between them. CDR3 size: 16 residues. CDR3 loop: CASSLQAGLNTGELFF. The CDR3, as DNA: TGTGCCAGCAGCCTCCAGGCGGGTTTGAACACCGGGGAGCTGTTTTTT.

The chain uses TRBV6-5 and TRBJ1-2, with a possible D match to TRBD1 (5 bases). From germline, CDR1 is MNHEY and CDR2 SVGAGI. The CDR3 contains 13 residues. Between the trimmed V and J ends, which lost 2 bases and 2 bases, there was a span of 6 bases. For the CDR3, the DNA is TGTGCCAGCAGTTACGCAGGGAACTATGGCTACACCTTC. Protein product: CASSYAGNYGYTF.

This rearrangement joins TRBV3-1 to TRBJ1-1; no clear D. Trimming cost V 3 bases and J 3 bases, with 5 bases left between them. Germline V lookup: CDR1 LGHDT, CDR2 YNNKEL (reference sequence). There are 12 residues in the CDR3. The CDR3 spells CASSQLYTEAFF. The CDR3 DNA follows: TGTGCCAGCAGCCAGTTGTACACTGAAGCTTTCTTT. Based on the CDR3 plus reference TRBV3-1 and TRBJ1-1, the full variable domain is DTAVSQTPKYLVTQMGNDKSIKCEQNLGHDTMYWYKQDSKKFLKIMFSYNNKELIINETVPNRFSPKSPDKAHLNLHINSLELGDSAVYFCASSQLYTEAFFGQGTRLTVV.

The sample holds many counts of this clonotype. This chain uses TRBV4-3 with TRBJ2-5; D perhaps matches TRBD2 (7 bases). This CDR3 has 15 amino acids. V shed 0 bases and J shed 4 bases, with 12 bases lying between them. Per germline, CDR1 LGHNA and CDR2 YSLEER. Here the CDR3 reads CASSQDGRGGETQYF. CDR3 DNA: TGCGCCAGCAGCCAAGATGGAAGGGGGGGAGAGACCCAGTACTTC.

This clonotype was observed at least ten times. This chain uses TRBV7-2 with TRBJ2-5; unclear D gene. The CDR3 has 11 residues. V was shortened by 5 bases and J by 5 bases, with 6 bases between the two germline ends. Germline values: CDR1 SGHTA, CDR2 FQGNSA. The CDR3 DNA is TGTGCCAGCAGCCCCTGGGAGACCCAGTACTTC. As protein: CASSPWETQYF. Full variable domain (remainder filled in from reference TRBV7-2 and TRBJ2-5): GAGVSQSPSNKVTEKGKDVELRCDPISGHTALYWYRQSLGQGLEFLIYFQGNSAPDKSGLPSDRFSAERTGGSVSTLTIQRTQQEDSAVYLCASSPWETQYFGPGTRLLVL.

This clonotype occurred a few times. The gene calls are TRBV5-1 and TRBJ1-1; a possible D gene is TRBD1 (5 bases). CDR1 is SGHRS, CDR2 YFSETQ, per germline. This CDR3 contains 17 residues. Trimming removed 3 bases at V and 0 bases at J, with 18 bases between. CDR3 in amino acids: CASSWAGGALMNTEAFF. In DNA, the CDR3 is TGCGCCAGCAGCTGGGCCGGAGGGGCGTTGATGAACACTGAAGCTTTCTTT.

The sample holds many counts of this clonotype. This chain connects TRBV18 to TRBJ2-3; TRBD2 matches at 11 bases. Germline loops: CDR1 KGHSH, CDR2 LQKENI. The V gene end was trimmed by 6 bases and the J gene end by 2 bases; junction bases not matched to a gene: 4. This CDR3 region has 15 residues. The CDR3 DNA reads as TGTGCCAGCTCTCCGGGACTAGCGGCCACAGATACGCAGTATTTT. Encoded protein: CASSPGLAATDTQYF. Full variable domain (missing parts from reference TRBV18 and TRBJ2-3): NAGVMQNPRHLVRRRGQEARLRCSPMKGHSHVYWYRQLPEEGLKFMVYLQKENIIDESGMPKERFSAEFPKEGPSILRIQQVVRGDSAAYFCASSPGLAATDTQYFGPGTRLTVL.

The V and J genes are TRBV6-2 or TRBV6-3 and TRBJ1-1; a weak D match, TRBD1 (6 bases). CDR3 length equals 14 residues. The V gene lost 5 bases and the J gene lost 3 bases, with 13 bases spanning the gap. Germline V gene sequence: CDR1 MNHEY, CDR2 SVGEGT. The CDR3 DNA reads TGTGCCAGCAGTGACCAGGCAGGGGACACTGAAGCTTTCTTT. Translating gives CASSDQAGDTEAFF.

V gene TRBV20-1 combines with J gene TRBJ2-5, with D possibly TRBD2 on 6 matching bases. Trimming removed 6 bases at V and 3 bases at J, with 11 bases between. Germline CDR1 is DFQATT and CDR2 is SNEGSKA (reference sequence). This CDR3 has 12 amino acids. CDR3 sequence reads: CSAKWGEETQYF. CDR3 bases: TGCAGTGCGAAGTGGGGGGAAGAGACCCAGTACTTC.

This clonotype appeared a few times. The gene calls are TRBV5-1 and TRBJ1-5; 7 bases are shared with TRBD1. CDR1 and CDR2 (germline): SGHRS, YFSETQ. The junction had 4 bases not matched to a gene; V was cut back by 4 bases and J by 0 bases. The CDR3 has 15 residues. CDR3 sequence reads: CASSQTGTSNQPQHF. DNA of the CDR3: TGCGCCAGCAGCCAGACAGGGACTAGCAATCAGCCCCAGCATTTT.

The chain joins TRBV4-1 to TRBJ1-2; D is unresolved. Per the germline V gene, CDR1 is MGHRA and CDR2 is YSYEKL. The CDR3 is made up of 15 amino acids. Trimming pared 1 base from V and 7 bases from J, leaving 16 bases between. The CDR3 region has the DNA TGCGCCAGCAGCCAAGGGGAACTAAACCCAGCTGGCTACACCTTC. It encodes CASSQGELNPAGYTF.

The chain is built from TRBV7-2 and TRBJ2-3, with D possibly TRBD2 on 5 matching bases. The V gene's germline CDR1 is SGHTA and CDR2 FQGNSA. The ends were cut back, 9 bases at V and 5 bases at J, with 15 bases in the middle. The CDR3 is 13 amino acids. CDR3 in DNA: TGTGCCAGTATAAGGATGGGGAGAGATACGCAGTATTTT. Translating gives CASIRMGRDTQYF.

This rearrangement joins TRBV15 to TRBJ2-1; a weak D match, TRBD2 (7 bases). V shed 9 bases and J shed 6 bases, with 15 bases lying between them. Germline loops: CDR1 LNHNV, CDR2 YYDKDF (reference sequence). CDR3 length: 13 residues. CDR3 amino acids: CATTRGGVNEQFF. CDR3 nucleotides: TGTGCCACAACCAGGGGAGGGGTCAATGAGCAGTTCTTC.

This clonotype was seen more than once but under ten times. The chain combines TRBV20-1 with TRBJ2-5, with D possibly TRBD1 on 6 matching bases. This CDR3 comprises 13 residues. The V gene's germline CDR1 is DFQATT and CDR2 SNEGSKA (reference sequence). Trimming cost V 5 bases and J 1 base, with 11 bases left between them. The DNA of the CDR3 is TGCAGTGCTTTACAGGGCACCCAAGAGACCCAGTACTTC. It specifies CSALQGTQETQYF.

The chain joins TRBV11-3 to TRBJ2-5, with 10 bases lining up with TRBD1. V lost 3 bases, J lost 3 bases, and 7 bases stayed unmatched. The CDR3 runs 16 residues. The V gene's germline CDR1 is SGHNT and CDR2 YENEEA. The CDR3 nucleotides read TGTGCCAGCAGCTTCGGCTCCGGGACAGGGGAAGAGACCCAGTACTTC. Amino acid sequence: CASSFGSGTGEETQYF.

This clonotype was counted ten times or more. The rearrangement links TRBV4-3 to TRBJ2-7; either TRBD1 or TRBD2 may fit D (5 bases each). The CDR3 is 14 amino acids. V shed 3 bases and J shed 4 bases, with 13 bases lying between them. Germline CDR1 LGHNA, CDR2 YSLEER. This CDR3 reads CASSHGTDGYEQYF. The CDR3 coding sequence is TGCGCCAGCAGCCACGGGACCGACGGTTACGAGCAGTACTTC.

The table lists this clonotype with a few counts. The chain carries TRBV9 and TRBJ1-2; unclear D gene. The ends were cut back, 0 bases at V and 0 bases at J, with 12 bases in the middle. Germline CDR1 is SGDLS and CDR2 is YYNGEE. This CDR3 has 16 amino acids. The CDR3 DNA reads TGTGCCAGCAGCGTAGATCCAGGCGTAGCTAACTATGGCTACACCTTC. Translating it yields CASSVDPGVANYGYTF.

The rearrangement uses TRBV24-1 and TRBJ2-1; TRBD1 matches at 9 bases. J gave up 8 bases and V 4 bases, and 8 bases lay outside the gene matches. The CDR3 has 15 residues. Germline assignment: CDR1 KGHDR and CDR2 SFDVKD. DNA of the CDR3: TGTGCCACCAGTGACCCGGGACAGGGCGGCCATGAGCAGTTCTTC. It codes for CATSDPGQGGHEQFF.

This clonotype was seen more than once but under ten times. This sequence joins TRBV7-3 and TRBJ1-1; D is uncertain. Trimming removed 8 bases from V and 1 base from J, with 11 bases in between. The CDR3 is made up of 13 amino acids. Germline V gene data show CDR1 as SGHTA and CDR2 as FQGTGA. The chain's CDR3 is CASARSENTEAFF. As DNA, the CDR3 is TGTGCCAGCGCCAGATCGGAGAACACTGAAGCTTTCTTT.

There are many counts of this clonotype. The genes are TRBV7-9 and TRBJ1-5; D unresolved. This CDR3 has 14 amino acids. Trimming pared 1 base from V and 5 bases from J, leaving 9 bases between. Germline V lookup: CDR1 SEHNR, CDR2 FQNEAQ (reference sequence). CDR3 sequence reads: CASSLGQDHQPQHF. In DNA form, the CDR3 reads TGTGCCAGCAGCTTAGGGCAGGACCATCAGCCCCAGCATTTT.

In its sample, this clonotype was seen many times. V gene TRBV21-1 combines with J gene TRBJ2-7. TRBV21-1 is a pseudogene. There are 17 residues in the CDR3. The CDR3 loop reads CASSKEQSGQDPYEQYV. Here the CDR3 DNA reads TGTGCCAGCAGCAAAGAACAGTCAGGACAGGATCCCTACGAGCAGTACGTC.

The table lists this clonotype with many counts. As DNA, the CDR3 is TGTGCCAGCAGCCGCGGGAGGCCCTACAATGAGCAGTTCTTC. As protein: CASSRGRPYNEQFF. The V gene is TRBV13, the J gene TRBJ2-1; 8 bases match TRBD2. The trim removed 5 bases at V and 2 bases at J, leaving 2 bases unmatched. Germline-derived CDR1 and CDR2 are PRHDT and FYEKMQ (reference sequence). The CDR3 has 14 residues.